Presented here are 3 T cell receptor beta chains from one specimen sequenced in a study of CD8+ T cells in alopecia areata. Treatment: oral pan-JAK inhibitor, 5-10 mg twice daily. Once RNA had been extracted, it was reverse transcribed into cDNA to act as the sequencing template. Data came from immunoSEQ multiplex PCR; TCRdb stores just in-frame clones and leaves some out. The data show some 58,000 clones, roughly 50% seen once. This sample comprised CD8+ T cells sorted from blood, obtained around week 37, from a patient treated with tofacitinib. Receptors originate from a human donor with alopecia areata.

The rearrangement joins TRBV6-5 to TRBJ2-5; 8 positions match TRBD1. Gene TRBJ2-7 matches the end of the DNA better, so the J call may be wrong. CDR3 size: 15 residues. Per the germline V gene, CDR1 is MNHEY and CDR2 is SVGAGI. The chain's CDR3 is CASSFPGQGLYEQYF. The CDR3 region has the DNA TGTGCCAGCAGTTTCCCCGGACAGGGCCTCTACGAGCAGTACTTC.

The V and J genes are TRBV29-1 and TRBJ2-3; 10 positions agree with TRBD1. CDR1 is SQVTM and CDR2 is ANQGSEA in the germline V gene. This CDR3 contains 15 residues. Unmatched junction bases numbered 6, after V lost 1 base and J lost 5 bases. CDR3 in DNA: TGCAGCGTTGAAGCCGGGACAGGGGAGGAAGATACGCAGTATTTT. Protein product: CSVEAGTGEEDTQYF.

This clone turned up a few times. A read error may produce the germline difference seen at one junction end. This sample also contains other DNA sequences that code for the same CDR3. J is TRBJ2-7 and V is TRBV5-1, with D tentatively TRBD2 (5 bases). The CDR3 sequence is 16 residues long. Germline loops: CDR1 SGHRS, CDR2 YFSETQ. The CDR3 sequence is CASSLGVGEEAYEQYF. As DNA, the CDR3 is TGTGCCAGCAGCTTGGGCGTGGGAGAGGAGGCTTACGAGCAGTACTTC.